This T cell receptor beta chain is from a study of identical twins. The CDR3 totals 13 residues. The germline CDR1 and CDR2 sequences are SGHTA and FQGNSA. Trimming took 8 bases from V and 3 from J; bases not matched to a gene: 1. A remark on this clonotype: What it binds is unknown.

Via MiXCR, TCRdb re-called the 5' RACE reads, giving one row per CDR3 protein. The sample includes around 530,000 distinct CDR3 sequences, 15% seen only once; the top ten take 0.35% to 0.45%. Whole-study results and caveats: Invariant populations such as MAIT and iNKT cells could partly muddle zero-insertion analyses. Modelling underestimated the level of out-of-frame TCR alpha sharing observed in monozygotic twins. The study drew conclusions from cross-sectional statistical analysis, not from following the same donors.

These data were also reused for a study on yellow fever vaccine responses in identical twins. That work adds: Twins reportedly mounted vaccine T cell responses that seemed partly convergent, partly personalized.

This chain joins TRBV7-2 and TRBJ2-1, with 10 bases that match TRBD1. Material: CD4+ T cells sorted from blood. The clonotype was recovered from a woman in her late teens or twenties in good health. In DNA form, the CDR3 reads TGTGCCAGCGGGACAGGGGTCTACAATGAGCAGTTCTTC. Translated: CASGTGVYNEQFF.